The 7 T cell receptor beta chains below come from one sample, sequenced in a study of response to subunit inactivated influenza vaccine. Via MiXCR, TCRdb re-called the RT-PCR reads, giving one row per CDR3 protein. The sample has 500,000 to 550,000 distinct CDR3 sequences; about 8% are singletons. The sequencing used PBMCs from blood, collected around 2 years after vaccination. Source of these receptors: a man aged 45 to 75 who received an inactivated influenza vaccine.

This clonotype was counted only a few times. This rearrangement joins TRBV4-1 to TRBJ2-5; 8 positions agree with TRBD2. The germline gives CDR1 MGHRA, CDR2 YSYEKL. V trimming: 4 bases; J trimming: 1 base; junction bases outside the gene matches: 5. The CDR3 loop spans 15 amino acids. CDR3 sequence reads: CASSRPGGRQETQYF. The CDR3, as DNA: TGCGCCAGCAGCCGCCCGGGGGGGCGCCAAGAGACCCAGTACTTC.

In this sample, this clonotype turned up a few times. This chain links TRBV12-3 or TRBV12-4 with TRBJ1-4; TRBD1 is a possible D gene (5 bases). The CDR3 totals 13 residues. V gave up 5 bases and J gave up 7 bases, with 11 bases separating them. The CDR3 DNA reads TGTGCCAGCAGTCGGAGGGGAAGTGAAAAACTGTTTTTT. Translated: CASSRRGSEKLFF.

The V gene is TRBV5-5, the J gene TRBJ2-5, with a possible D match to TRBD2 (5 bases). Germline V gene data show CDR1 as SGHKS and CDR2 as YYEKEE (reference sequence). Trimming left V 4 bases short and J 2 bases short, with 21 bases between. This CDR3 spans 17 amino acids. This CDR3 reads CASSALGSGALQETQYF. The CDR3 bases are TGTGCCAGCAGCGCATTAGGGAGCGGAGCCCTACAAGAGACCCAGTACTTC.

The table lists this clonotype with a few counts. The rearrangement links TRBV29-1 to TRBJ2-7, with a weak D call TRBD1 (6 bases). Trimming took 4 bases from V and 6 from J, leaving 10 bases between them. The germline V gene encodes CDR1 SQVTM and CDR2 ANQGSEA. The CDR3 extends over 11 amino acids. CDR3 protein: CSVGTGTEQYF. DNA for the CDR3: TGCAGCGTTGGAACAGGGACCGAGCAGTACTTC.

V gene TRBV7-9 combines with J gene TRBJ1-2; D remains ambiguous. This CDR3 has 14 residues. The V gene lost 5 bases and the J gene lost 2 bases, with 12 bases spanning the gap. From germline, CDR1 is SEHNR and CDR2 FQNEAQ (reference sequence). The CDR3 DNA reads TGTGCCAGCAGCACGATCATAGGGAACTATGGCTACACCTTC. Its protein is CASSTIIGNYGYTF.

This clonotype was detected only a few times. In nucleotides, the CDR3 is TGCAGTGCCAGGACACGGGGACGAGAGACCCAGTACTTC. It translates to CSARTRGRETQYF. The gene calls are TRBV20-1 and TRBJ2-5; tentatively, D is TRBD1 or TRBD2 (5 bases each). Per germline, CDR1 DFQATT and CDR2 SNEGSKA (reference sequence). The CDR3 spans 13 residues. The germline V and J ends were trimmed by 6 bases and 4 bases, with 15 bases remaining between them.

This clonotype was seen more than once but under ten times. The J gene is TRBJ1-1, the V gene TRBV12-3 or TRBV12-4; TRBD1 aligns across 9 bases. This CDR3 is built from 14 residues. V lost 5 bases to trimming and J lost 5 bases; unmatched junction nucleotides: 6. In DNA, the CDR3 is TGTGCCAGCAGTCCAGACAGGGGGGCAACTGAAGCTTTCTTT. It yields the protein CASSPDRGATEAFF.